The sample holds a few counts of the clone carrying this TCR beta chain. Its target is unknown. Trimming stripped 2 bases from V and 5 bases from J, with 17 bases between. This CDR3 is 16 amino acids long. This entry comes from a study of blood T cells in healthy people across ages. Study-level points and caveats: A roughly linear age-dependent decrease characterized TCR beta diversity per million T cells. Greater diversity and more naive CD4+ cells were seen in long-lived donors than in aged donors.

Donors ranged from about 6 to 90 years old and were healthy Caucasians in Russia. The second PCR ran about 6 to 11 cycles with a sample-barcoded 5' primer and J-beta primers. Every molecule of cDNA carried a tag from a template-switch adaptor with 12 random nucleotides. TCRdb fed the 5' RACE reads into MiXCR, producing one record per CDR3 protein. The sample comprises some 1.5 million distinct CDR3 sequences, 35% to 45% of which are singletons, and 4% rests with the top ten. This TCR came from a woman aged 18-30 years in good health. The chain has TRBV12-3 or TRBV12-4 and TRBJ2-3; possibly TRBD2 for D (5 bases). Sequenced input: blood. CDR3 loop: CASSLRVDGDVDTQYF. The CDR3 DNA reads as TGTGCCAGCAGTTTACGGGTAGACGGGGATGTAGATACGCAGTATTTT.